The entry below describes one T cell receptor beta chain. The data derive from a study of cytomegalovirus exposure and HLA in healthy donors. Looked up from germline, CDR1 is MNHEY and CDR2 is SVGAGI. There are 14 residues in the CDR3. After removal of 5 bases from V and 1 base from J, the junction contained 5 bases not matched to a gene. The PCR ran on 60 Vbeta and 13 Jbeta primers. This table comes from immunoSEQ multiplex PCR, and its TCRdb copy is limited to in-frame clones, with some not included. The data contain over 65,000 clones, roughly 80% of them singletons. The TCR originated in a woman aged 25 to 39 in good health and CMV-seronegative. This rearrangement joins TRBV6-5 to TRBJ2-7; 7 bases fit TRBD1. Material for sequencing was PBMCs. Written as DNA, the CDR3 is TGTGCCAGCAGTCCAGGGGGTGTGTCCTACGAGCAGTACTTC. It yields the protein CASSPGGVSYEQYF.